This T cell receptor beta chain emerged from a study of identical twins. TCRdb re-called the 5' RACE reads through MiXCR, storing one row per CDR3 protein. The data hold approximately 530,000 distinct CDR3 sequences, with approximately 20% observed a single time. General study points: Within cord blood, abundant beta clonotypes carried fewer insertions, but memory repertoires showed no such trend. Donors were not followed over many years; analysis was cross-sectional. Shared out-of-frame alpha sequences (those common to twins) showed excess low generation probability. Monozygotic twins shared more out-of-frame TCR alpha than recombination models predicted.

Comments on this clonotype: As yet, its antigen is unknown.

Germline V gene lookup returns CDR1 SNHLY and CDR2 FYNNEI. Trimming took 4 bases from V and 0 from J; bases not matched to a gene: 6. The CDR3 length is 16 residues. This sample was also put to use in a study of yellow fever vaccine responses in identical twins.

The chain joins TRBV2 to TRBJ2-3; 8 bases map to TRBD2. Sequenced sample: CD4+ T cells sorted from blood. The clonotype comes from a woman aged 18-30 years in good health. The CDR3 here is CASSVRLAPSTDTQYF. CDR3 sequence (DNA): TGTGCCAGCAGTGTTAGACTAGCGCCTAGCACAGATACGCAGTATTTT.